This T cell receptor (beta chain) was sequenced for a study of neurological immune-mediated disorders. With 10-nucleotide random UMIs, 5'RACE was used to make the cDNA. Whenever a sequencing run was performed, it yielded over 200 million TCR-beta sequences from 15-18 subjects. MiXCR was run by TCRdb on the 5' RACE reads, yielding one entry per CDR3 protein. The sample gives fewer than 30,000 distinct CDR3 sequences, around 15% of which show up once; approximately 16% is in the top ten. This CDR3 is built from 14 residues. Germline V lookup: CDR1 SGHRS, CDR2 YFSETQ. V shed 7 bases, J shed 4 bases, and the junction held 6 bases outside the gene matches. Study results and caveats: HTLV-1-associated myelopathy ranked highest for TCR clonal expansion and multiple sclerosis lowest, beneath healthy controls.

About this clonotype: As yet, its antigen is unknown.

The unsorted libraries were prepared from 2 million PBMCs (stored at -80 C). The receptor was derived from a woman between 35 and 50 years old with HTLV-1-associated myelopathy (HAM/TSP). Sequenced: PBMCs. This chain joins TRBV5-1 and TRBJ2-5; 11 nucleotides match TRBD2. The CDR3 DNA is TGCGCCAGCTCGACTAGCGGGGTTGGAGAGACCCAGTACTTC. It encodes CASSTSGVGETQYF.